This T cell receptor beta chain was found in a study of cytomegalovirus exposure and HLA in healthy donors. Study-wide points: Altogether, some 170 TCR beta chains were recorded as cytomegalovirus-associated. High sensitivity and specificity were reportedly achieved when the classifier diagnosed cytomegalovirus status. Analysis performed later found roughly 18,000 TCR beta sequences associated with HLA alleles at 0.05 false discovery rate.

This PCR relied on a set of 60 Vbeta primers and 13 Jbeta primers. Sequencing was performed with immunoSEQ multiplex PCR; in TCRdb, only in-frame clones are kept and a portion is missing. Altogether about 78,000 clones are present, about 81% being singletons, with the ten largest covering 2.4%. The CDR3 extends over 15 amino acids. Looked up from germline, CDR1 is SGHDT and CDR2 is YYEEEE. Trimming removed 3 bases from V and 3 bases from J, with 15 bases in between. In the case of this clone: The target antigen is unknown.

The sample consisted of PBMCs. This TCR derives from a woman between 50 and 59 years old in good health and CMV-seronegative. The rearrangement links TRBV5-6 to TRBJ1-1; D perhaps matches TRBD1 (5 bases). CDR3 loop: CASSSKRQGDTEAFF. The CDR3 region has the DNA TGTGCCAGCAGCTCAAAACGCCAGGGTGACACTGAAGCTTTCTTT.